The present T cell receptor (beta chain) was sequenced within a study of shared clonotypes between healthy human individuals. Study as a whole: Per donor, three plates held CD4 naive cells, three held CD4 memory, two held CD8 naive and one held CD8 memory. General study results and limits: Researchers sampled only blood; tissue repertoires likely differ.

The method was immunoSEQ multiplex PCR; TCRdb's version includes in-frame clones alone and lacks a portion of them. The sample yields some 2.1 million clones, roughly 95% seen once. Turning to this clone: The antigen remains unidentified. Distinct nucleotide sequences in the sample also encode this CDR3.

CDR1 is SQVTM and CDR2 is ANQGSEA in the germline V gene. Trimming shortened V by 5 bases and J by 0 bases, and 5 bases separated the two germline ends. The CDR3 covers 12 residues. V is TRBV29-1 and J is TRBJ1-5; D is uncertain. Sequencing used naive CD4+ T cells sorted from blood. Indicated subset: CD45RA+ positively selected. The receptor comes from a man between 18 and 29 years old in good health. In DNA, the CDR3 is TGCAGCGTTTCAGATAGCAATCAGCCCCAGCATTTT. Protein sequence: CSVSDSNQPQHF.